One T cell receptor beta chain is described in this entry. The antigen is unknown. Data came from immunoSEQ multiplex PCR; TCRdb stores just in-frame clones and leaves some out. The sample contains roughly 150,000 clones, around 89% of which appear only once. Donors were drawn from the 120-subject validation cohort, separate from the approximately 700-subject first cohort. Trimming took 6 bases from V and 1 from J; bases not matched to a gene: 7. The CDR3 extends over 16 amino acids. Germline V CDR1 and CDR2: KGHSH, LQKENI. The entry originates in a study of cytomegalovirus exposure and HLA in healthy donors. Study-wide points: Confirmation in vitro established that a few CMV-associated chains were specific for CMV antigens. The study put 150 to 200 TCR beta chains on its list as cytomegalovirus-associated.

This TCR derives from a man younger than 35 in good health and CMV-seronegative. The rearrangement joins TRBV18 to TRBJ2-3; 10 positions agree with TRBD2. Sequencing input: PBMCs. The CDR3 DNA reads TGTGCCAGCTCCACAAGCCTAGCGGGGGGCACAGATACGCAGTATTTT. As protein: CASSTSLAGGTDTQYF.